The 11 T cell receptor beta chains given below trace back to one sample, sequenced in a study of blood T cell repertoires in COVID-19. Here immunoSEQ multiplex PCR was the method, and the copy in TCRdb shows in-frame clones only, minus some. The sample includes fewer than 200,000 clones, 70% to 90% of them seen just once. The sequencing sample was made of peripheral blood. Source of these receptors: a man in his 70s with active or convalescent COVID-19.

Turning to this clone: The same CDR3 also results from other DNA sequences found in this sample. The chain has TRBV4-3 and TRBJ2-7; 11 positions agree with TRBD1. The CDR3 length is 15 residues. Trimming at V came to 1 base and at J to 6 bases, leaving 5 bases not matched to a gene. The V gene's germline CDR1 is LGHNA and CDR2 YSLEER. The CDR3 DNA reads TGCGCCAGCAGCCAAGGGCGGACAGGGGGCTCCGAGCAGTACTTC. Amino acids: CASSQGRTGGSEQYF.

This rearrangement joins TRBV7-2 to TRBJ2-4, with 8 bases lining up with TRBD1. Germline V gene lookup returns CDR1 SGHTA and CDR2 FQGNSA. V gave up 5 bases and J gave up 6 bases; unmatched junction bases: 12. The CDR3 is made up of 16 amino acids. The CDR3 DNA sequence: TGTGCCAGCAGCCTGGGGGCAGGGGGCGCGGGAAACATTCAGTACTTC. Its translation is CASSLGAGGAGNIQYF. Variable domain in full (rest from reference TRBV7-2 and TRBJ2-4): GAGVSQSPSNKVTEKGKDVELRCDPISGHTALYWYRQSLGQGLEFLIYFQGNSAPDKSGLPSDRFSAERTGGSVSTLTIQRTQQEDSAVYLCASSLGAGGAGNIQYFGAGTRLSVL.

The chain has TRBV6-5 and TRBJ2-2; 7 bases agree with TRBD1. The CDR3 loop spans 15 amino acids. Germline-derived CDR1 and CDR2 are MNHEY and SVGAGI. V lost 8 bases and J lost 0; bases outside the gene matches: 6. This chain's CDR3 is CASRRDSTNTGELFF. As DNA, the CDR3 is TGTGCCAGCCGCAGGGACAGCACGAACACCGGGGAGCTGTTTTTT.

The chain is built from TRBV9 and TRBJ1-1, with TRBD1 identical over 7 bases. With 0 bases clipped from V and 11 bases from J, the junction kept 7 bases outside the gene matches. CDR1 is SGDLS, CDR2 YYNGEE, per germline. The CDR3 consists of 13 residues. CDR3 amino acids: CASSVDAGTVAFF. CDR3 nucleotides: TGTGCCAGCAGCGTAGATGCCGGGACAGTGGCTTTCTTT.

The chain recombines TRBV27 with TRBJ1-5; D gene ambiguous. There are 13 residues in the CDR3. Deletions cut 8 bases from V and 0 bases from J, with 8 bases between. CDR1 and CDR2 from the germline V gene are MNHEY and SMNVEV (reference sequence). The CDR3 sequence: CASGDISNQPQHF. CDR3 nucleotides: TGTGCCAGCGGAGATATTAGCAATCAGCCCCAGCATTTT.

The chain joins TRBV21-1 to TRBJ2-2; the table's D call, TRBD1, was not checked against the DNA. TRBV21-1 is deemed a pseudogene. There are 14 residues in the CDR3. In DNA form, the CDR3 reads TGTGCCATCCCACAGGGGAGCCGGACCGGGGAGCTGTTTTTT. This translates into CAIPQGSRTGELFF.

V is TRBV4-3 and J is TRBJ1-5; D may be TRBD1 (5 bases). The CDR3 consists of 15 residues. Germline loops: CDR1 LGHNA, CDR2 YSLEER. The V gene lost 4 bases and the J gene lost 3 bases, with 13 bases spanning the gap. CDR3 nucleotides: TGCGCCAGCAGCCCTAGCGGGGCGTTCAATCAGCCCCAGCATTTT. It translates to CASSPSGAFNQPQHF.

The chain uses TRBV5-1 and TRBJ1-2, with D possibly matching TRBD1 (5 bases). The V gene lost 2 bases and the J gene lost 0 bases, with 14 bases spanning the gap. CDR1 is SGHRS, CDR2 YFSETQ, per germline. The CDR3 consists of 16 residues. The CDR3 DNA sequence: TGCGCCAGCAGCTTTTGGGAGGGACGGACTAACTATGGCTACACCTTC. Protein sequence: CASSFWEGRTNYGYTF.

This CDR3 is CASGTSGGRLQETQYF. The DNA for the CDR3 is TGCGCCAGTGGGACTAGCGGGGGGCGCCTCCAAGAGACCCAGTACTTC. The genes are TRBV10-2 and TRBJ2-5, with 15 bases lining up with TRBD2. This CDR3 contains 16 residues. Germline V CDR1 and CDR2: WSHSY, SAAADI. J was trimmed by 1 base and V by 9 bases; bases with no gene match: 6.

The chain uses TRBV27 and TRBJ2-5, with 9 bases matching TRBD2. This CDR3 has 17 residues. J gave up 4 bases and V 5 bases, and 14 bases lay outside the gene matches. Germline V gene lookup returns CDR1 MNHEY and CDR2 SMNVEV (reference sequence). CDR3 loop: CASSPLPRTAGGETQYF. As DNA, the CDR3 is TGTGCCAGCAGTCCCCTCCCCCGGACAGCGGGGGGAGAGACCCAGTACTTC.

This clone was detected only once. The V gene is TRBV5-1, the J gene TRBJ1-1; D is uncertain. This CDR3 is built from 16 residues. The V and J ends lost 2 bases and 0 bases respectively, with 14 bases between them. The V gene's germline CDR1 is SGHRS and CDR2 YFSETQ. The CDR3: CASSFARVRMNTEAFF. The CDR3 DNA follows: TGCGCCAGCAGCTTTGCTCGTGTGCGTATGAACACTGAAGCTTTCTTT. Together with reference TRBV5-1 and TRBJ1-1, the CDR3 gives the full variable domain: KAGVTQTPRYLIKTRGQQVTLSCSPISGHRSVSWYQQTPGQGLQFLFEYFSETQRNKGNFPGRFSGRQFSNSRSEMNVSTLELGDSALYLCASSFARVRMNTEAFFGQGTRLTVV.